These T cell receptor beta chains were read from a single sample in a study of cytomegalovirus exposure and HLA in healthy donors. The assay was immunoSEQ multiplex PCR, and TCRdb's table has in-frame clones only and misses some. The sample shows more than 150,000 clones, approximately 88% of them seen only once. The sequencing input was PBMCs. The receptors derive from a woman aged 18-29 years in good health and CMV-seronegative. CDR3s include the opening cysteine and the closing phenylalanine or tryptophan. D genes are given only for firm matches. Where a row states a size, it is once, few, many or the class of an expanded clone; other rows omit it.

>.|TRBV9|TRBJ2-6|15|.
TGTGCCAGCAGCGTAGGGACATCTGGGGCCAACGGCCTGACTTTC
CASSVGTSGANGLTF
>TRBD2|TRBV6-1|TRBJ2-1|19|once
TGTGCCAGCAGTGATACTAGCGGGGGCAAGCCGACTTGGTACAATGAGCAGTTCTTC
CASSDTSGGKPTWYNEQFF
>TRBD1|TRBV5-1|TRBJ1-3|16|.
TGCGCCAGCAGCTTGTCAGGGGGTGACACTGGAAACACCATATATTTT
CASSLSGGDTGNTIYF
>.|TRBV27|TRBJ2-3|14|.
TGTGCCAGCAGTTTAAGTGAGCCGGGAGATACGCAGTATTTT
CASSLSEPGDTQYF
>TRBD1|TRBV6-6|TRBJ2-7|16|once
TGTGCCAGCAGTATGCCGGGACAGGGGGCAAAGTACGAGCAGTACTTC
CASSMPGQGAKYEQYF
>.|TRBV5-6|TRBJ1-2|16|.
TGTGCCAGCAGTTTAACCCCCGGGGAAGCTAACTATGGCTACACCTTC
CASSLTPGEANYGYTF
>.|TRBV15|TRBJ2-3|18|.
TGTGCCACCAGCAGAGATCCCCTCGGGAAGGCTAGCACAGATACGCAGTATTTT
CATSRDPLGKASTDTQYF
>.|TRBV28|TRBJ1-6|14|.
TGTGCCAGCAGTTTTGGGCTCGCTAATTCACCCCTCCACTTT
CASSFGLANSPLHF
>.|TRBV29-1|TRBJ2-5|16|.
TGCAGCGTTGAAGATCGCTCAGGGGGGAAACAAGAGACCCAGTACTTC
CSVEDRSGGKQETQYF
>.|TRBV7-6|TRBJ2-7|12|.
TGTGCCAGCAGCGTCGAGGGTTACGAGCAGTACTTC
CASSVEGYEQYF
>TRBD1|TRBV6-1|TRBJ1-2|15|.
TGTGCCAGCACCCCGGACAGGCCCCCCTACTATGGCTACACCTTC
CASTPDRPPYYGYTF
>.|TRBV27|TRBJ2-3|15|.
TGTGCCAGCAGTAAACAACCACACAGCACAGATACGCAGTATTTT
CASSKQPHSTDTQYF
>TRBD1|TRBV5-1|TRBJ1-2|17|.
TGCGCCAGCAGCTCCACCTGGCGGGACAGCACTAACTATGGCTACACCTTC
CASSSTWRDSTNYGYTF
>TRBD1|TRBV9|TRBJ1-2|16|.
TGTGCCAGCAGCGAGGGGGCGTGGGACGTTATTCGGGGCTACACCTTC
CASSEGAWDVIRGYTF
>.|TRBV2|TRBJ2-1|15|.
TGTGCCAGCAGTGAGGGACTCAGAACGGGCAATGAGCAGTTCTTC
CASSEGLRTGNEQFF
>.|TRBV5-1|TRBJ2-5|15|.
TGCGCCAGCAGCTTGGAAGGGGGAAGGAGGAAGACCCAGTACTTC
CASSLEGGRRKTQYF
>TRBD1|TRBV6-5|TRBJ1-2|14|.
TGTGCCAGCAGTTACGCGGGACAGAGATATGGCTACACCTTC
CASSYAGQRYGYTF
>.|TRBV7-3|TRBJ2-3|13|.
TGTGCCAGCAGCTTAGCGGGTCCGGATACGCAGTATTTT
CASSLAGPDTQYF
>TRBD1|TRBV18|TRBJ1-2|16|.
TGTGCCAGCTCACTGGGACAGGCATCCTCTAACTATGGCTACACCTTC
CASSLGQASSNYGYTF
>.|TRBV6-1|TRBJ1-2|16|few
TGTGCCAGCAGTGAAGCGTCGGGGATTCTTGTATATGGCTACACCTTC
CASSEASGILVYGYTF
>.|TRBV10-2|TRBJ1-2|13|few
TGCGCCAGCAGTGAGTTTAGTCGGGGTGGCTACACCTTC
CASSEFSRGGYTF
>TRBD1|TRBV6-5|TRBJ1-3|15|.
TGTGCCAGCAGCTCTCTCCCGGGACAGGGAAACACCATATATTTT
CASSSLPGQGNTIYF
>.|TRBV6-6|TRBJ1-2|13|.
TGTGCCAGCAGTTACGAGAGGAGGTATGGCTACACCTTC
CASSYERRYGYTF
>TRBD1|TRBV19|TRBJ2-7|17|.
TGTGCCAGTAGTATTTCCCTCCTTAGACAGGGAGCAAACGAGCAGTACTTC
CASSISLLRQGANEQYF
>.|TRBV11-2|TRBJ1-1|16|.
TGTGCCAGCACCATGACACCCAAGGATCTCACCACTGAAGCTTTCTTT
CASTMTPKDLTTEAFF
>TRBD1|TRBV19|TRBJ1-2|12|few
TGTGCCAGTAGTACGCAGGGGGATGGCTACACCTTC
CASSTQGDGYTF
>TRBD1|TRBV25-1|TRBJ2-1|16|.
TGTGCCAGCAGTGGGTATCAGGGGGCCTCCTACAATGAGCAGTTCTTC
CASSGYQGASYNEQFF
>.|TRBV6-6|TRBJ1-1|14|.
TGTGCCAGCAGTTCGATCGGGGGGGACACTGAAGCTTTCTTT
CASSSIGGDTEAFF
>TRBD1|TRBV5-1|TRBJ1-1|16|.
TGCGCCAGCAGCTTTCAGTTGACAGGGAAGAACACTGAAGCTTTCTTT
CASSFQLTGKNTEAFF
>.|TRBV7-2|TRBJ2-5|11|.
TGTGCCAGCAGCCAGGGGGAGACCCAGTACTTC
CASSQGETQYF
>.|TRBV19|TRBJ2-3|14|.
TGTGCCAGTGCCGACAGGTCCGGTAGAGATACGCAGTATTTT
CASADRSGRDTQYF
>TRBD1|TRBV11-2|TRBJ2-7|14|.
TGTGCCAGCAGCTACTGGACAGGGGGTGACGAGCAGTACTTC
CASSYWTGGDEQYF
>TRBD2|TRBV11-2|TRBJ2-3|14|.
TGTGCCAGCCGGGAGCGGGGGGGAACAGATACGCAGTATTTT
CASRERGGTDTQYF
>TRBD2|TRBV30|TRBJ2-2|16|.
TGTGCCTGGAGCCGCCGGACTAGCCTAAACACCGGGGAGCTGTTTTTT
CAWSRRTSLNTGELFF
>TRBD1|TRBV14|TRBJ2-7|15|once
TGTGCCAGCAGCCAGGGGACAGGGGCGATCTACGAGCAGTACTTC
CASSQGTGAIYEQYF
>.|TRBV7-9|TRBJ2-3|12|.
TGTTCCAGCAGCTTGCGTACAGATACGCAGTATTTT
CSSSLRTDTQYF
>TRBD2|TRBV30|TRBJ2-5|15|.
TGTGCCTGGAGTGTACAGCGGGGGGCTCAAGAGACCCAGTACTTC
CAWSVQRGAQETQYF
>.|TRBV11-3|TRBJ2-3|16|.
TGTGCCAGCAGCCGACCGAATAGCGAGTTCACAGATACGCAGTATTTT
CASSRPNSEFTDTQYF
>TRBD1|TRBV13|TRBJ2-7|16|few
TGTGCCAGCAGCCGTACTACAGGGGGCTTCACCTACGAGCAGTACTTC
CASSRTTGGFTYEQYF
>.|TRBV6-5|TRBJ1-1|14|few
TGTGCCAGCAGTTACGGGACACCGAACACTGAAGCTTTCTTT
CASSYGTPNTEAFF
>TRBD2|TRBV30|TRBJ2-3|16|.
TGTGCCTGGAGTGTAGTTCGGGGGGGGCCAAGAGATACGCAGTATTTT
CAWSVVRGGPRDTQYF
>TRBD1|TRBV18|TRBJ2-7|16|few
TGTGCCAGCTCCCGTCCGCCGGGACAGGGTTTTCGCGAGCAGTACTTC
CASSRPPGQGFREQYF
>TRBD1|TRBV7-3|TRBJ1-6|15|.
TGTGCCAGCAGCACCACAGGGGGCAGTAATTCACCCCTCCACTTT
CASSTTGGSNSPLHF
>TRBD1|TRBV4-2|TRBJ1-5|15|.
TGTGCCAGCAGCCAAGAGGCAGGGGGCTTACAGCCCCAGCATTTT
CASSQEAGGLQPQHF
>TRBD1|TRBV28|TRBJ2-7|11|.
TGTGCCATCCAGGGGGCACACGAGCAGTACTTC
CAIQGAHEQYF
>.|TRBV19|TRBJ1-5|16|once
TGTGCCAGTTGCAGGGCCTCCTCTTATAGCAATCAGCCCCAGCATTTT
CASCRASSYSNQPQHF
>TRBD1|TRBV5-1|TRBJ1-1|16|.
TGCGCCAGCAGCTCACGACAGGGGAGCGTGGGCACTGAAGCTTTCTTT
CASSSRQGSVGTEAFF
>.|TRBV7-6|TRBJ2-7|15|.
TGTGCCAGCAGCCTTAGGGCAGGGCCCATCGACGAGCAGTACTTC
CASSLRAGPIDEQYF
>.|TRBV19|TRBJ1-2|14|.
TGTGCCAGTAGTATACCAGGGCTCAACTATGGCTACACCTTC
CASSIPGLNYGYTF
>.|TRBV6-1|TRBJ1-1|14|.
TGTGCCAGCAGTGAAGTTTGGAGAAACACTGAAGCTTTCTTT
CASSEVWRNTEAFF
>.|TRBV30|TRBJ2-7|13|.
TGTGCCTGGAGTGGGGTCAATACTAACGAGCAGTACTTC
CAWSGVNTNEQYF
>TRBD1|TRBV11-2|TRBJ2-7|15|.
TGTGCCAGCAGCTTATTGGGGACAGGGGTCGGCGAGCAGTACTTC
CASSLLGTGVGEQYF